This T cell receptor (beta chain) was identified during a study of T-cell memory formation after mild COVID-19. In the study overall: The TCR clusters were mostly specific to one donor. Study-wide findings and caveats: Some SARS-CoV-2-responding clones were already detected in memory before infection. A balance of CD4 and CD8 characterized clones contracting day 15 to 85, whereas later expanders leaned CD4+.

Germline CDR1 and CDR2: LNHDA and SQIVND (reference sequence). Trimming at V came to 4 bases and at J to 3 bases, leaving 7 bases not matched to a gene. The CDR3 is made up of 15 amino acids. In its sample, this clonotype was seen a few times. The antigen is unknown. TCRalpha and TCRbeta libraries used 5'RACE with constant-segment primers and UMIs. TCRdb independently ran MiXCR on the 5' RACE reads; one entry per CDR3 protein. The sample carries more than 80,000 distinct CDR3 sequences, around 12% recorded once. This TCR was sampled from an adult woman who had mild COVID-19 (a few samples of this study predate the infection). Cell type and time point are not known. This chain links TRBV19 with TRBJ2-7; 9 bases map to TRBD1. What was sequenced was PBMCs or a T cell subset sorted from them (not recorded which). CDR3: CASSTATGGDYEQYF. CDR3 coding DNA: TGTGCCAGTAGTACAGCGACAGGGGGAGACTACGAGCAGTACTTC. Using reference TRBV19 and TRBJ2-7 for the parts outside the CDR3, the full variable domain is DGGITQSPKYLFRKEGQNVTLSCEQNLNHDAMYWYRQDPGQGLRLIYYSQIVNDFQKGDIAEGYSVSREKKESFPLTVTSAQKNPTAFYLCASSTATGGDYEQYFGPGTRLTVT.